This T cell receptor (beta chain) derives from a study of T cell clones after liver transplantation. Study background: Subjects received no induction therapy and standard immunosuppression until randomization at 12-24 months post-transplant.

This clone showed up just once. Trimming took 3 bases from V and 7 from J; bases not matched to a gene: 9. This CDR3 spans 15 amino acids. In germline, CDR1 is MNHEY, CDR2 SMNVEV (reference sequence). The repertoire was sequenced with immunoSEQ multiplex PCR; TCRdb's copy has only in-frame clones and lacks some. The table records some 20,000 clones, 75% to 80% of them present only once. V usage is TRBV27 and J usage is TRBJ2-7, with TRBD1 identical over 10 bases. The sequencing used CD8+ T cells from blood, collected about 56 months after liver transplant. The sequence derives from a human patient who received a liver transplant. Some T cells may originate from the graft donor. The chain's CDR3 is CASSLRGQGMGEQYF. In DNA, the CDR3 is TGTGCCAGCAGTTTGAGGGGACAGGGGATGGGGGAGCAGTACTTC.